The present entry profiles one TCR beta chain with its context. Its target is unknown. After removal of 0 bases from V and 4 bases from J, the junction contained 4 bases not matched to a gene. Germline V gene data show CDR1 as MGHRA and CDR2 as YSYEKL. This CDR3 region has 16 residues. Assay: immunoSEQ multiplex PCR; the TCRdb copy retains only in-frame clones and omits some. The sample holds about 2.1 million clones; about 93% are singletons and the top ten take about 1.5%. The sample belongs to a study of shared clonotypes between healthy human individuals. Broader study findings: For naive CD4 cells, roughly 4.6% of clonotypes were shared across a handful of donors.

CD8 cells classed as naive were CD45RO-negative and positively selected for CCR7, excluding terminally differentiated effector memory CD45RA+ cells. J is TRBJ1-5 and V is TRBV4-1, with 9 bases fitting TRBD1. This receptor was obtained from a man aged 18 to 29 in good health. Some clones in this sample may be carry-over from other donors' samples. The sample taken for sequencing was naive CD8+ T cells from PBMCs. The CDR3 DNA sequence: TGCGCCAGCAGCCAAGATCGAGGGACAGGGAATCAGCCCCAGCATTTT. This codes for CASSQDRGTGNQPQHF.